This T cell receptor beta chain was recovered during a study of a mutant IDH1 vaccine in newly diagnosed glioma. Overall study context: Administration of eight vaccinations to patients took place in weeks 1, 3, 5, 7, 11, 15, 19, 23. Vaccination started 4-6 weeks after radiotherapy alone, or with temozolomide cycles. Previous care, which was radiotherapy, temozolomide, or both, most often involved both. Whole-study findings and limits: Any relationship between pseudoprogression and changes in top peripheral T cell clonotypes seemed absent.

CDR3 length: 14 amino acids. V lost 4 bases to trimming and J lost 5 bases, with 15 bases between them. Looked up from germline, CDR1 is SGHRS and CDR2 is YFSETQ. The time point denotes: week 23, last vaccination. Doses consisted of 300 ug of mutant IDH1 20-mer peptide each, paired with topical imiquimod. Profiled with immunoSEQ multiplex PCR; TCRdb holds only in-frame clones, not every one. The sample shows roughly 43,000 clones, around 84% of them seen only once. Concerning this clone: Its antigen is currently unknown.

This specimen consisted of PBMCs, obtained from a glioma patient whose treatment included an IDH1 peptide vaccine. This clonotype originated in a woman between 18 and 30 years old with glioma. Some clones in this sample may be carry-over from other donors' samples. The chain joins TRBV5-1 to TRBJ1-2; a possible D gene is TRBD1 (6 bases). This CDR3 is CASSPMDSLYGYTF. The DNA of the CDR3 is TGCGCCAGCAGCCCAATGGACAGTCTTTATGGCTACACCTTC.